What follows are 10 T cell receptor beta chains derived from one specimen sequenced in a study of blood T cell repertoires in COVID-19 (dated by TCRdb to the early 2020s). The library relied on the immunoSEQ multiplex PCR assay. TCRdb mirrors the immuneACCESS table, restricted to in-frame sequences. Some clones are absent from its copies; in checked studies, under half trace to an unresolved V gene, and the reason for the others is unknown. Here the sample has 220,000 or so clones; more than 65% occur a single time. The top ten hold 2% to 2.5% of the sample. The specimen was peripheral blood. The source of these receptors is an older woman with acute or convalescent COVID-19.

The chain has TRBV2 and TRBJ1-3; the D is unclear. The CDR3 runs to 15 residues. V gave up 1 base and J gave up 3 bases, with 10 bases separating them. Germline V gives CDR1 SNHLY, CDR2 FYNNEI. Here the CDR3 reads CASSEVVRVGNTIYF. In DNA, the CDR3 is TGTGCCAGCAGTGAAGTCGTGCGAGTTGGAAACACCATATATTTT.

This chain links TRBV5-1 with TRBJ2-7; D is unresolved. The CDR3 is made up of 15 amino acids. Trimming removed 5 bases from V and 0 bases from J, with 15 bases in between. Germline V gives CDR1 SGHRS, CDR2 YFSETQ. CDR3 protein: CASSGAPTFSYEQYF. CDR3 nucleotide sequence: TGCGCCAGCAGTGGCGCTCCGACATTCTCCTACGAGCAGTACTTC.

Only one count was recorded for this clone. The V and J genes are TRBV7-8 and TRBJ2-2; 7 bases map to TRBD2. The V and J ends lost 6 bases and 6 bases, in that order; junction bases with no gene match: 10. Germline lookup yields CDR1 SGHVS and CDR2 FQNEAQ. CDR3 length: 15 residues. The CDR3 loop reads CASRRESSFPGELFF. CDR3 DNA: TGTGCCAGCAGGCGGGAGTCCTCTTTTCCCGGGGAGCTGTTTTTT.

This clone appeared a few times. The V gene is TRBV12-2, the J gene TRBJ2-7; the table assigns TRBD2, which was not confirmed against the DNA. TRBV12-2 is tagged as a pseudogene. The CDR3 length is 17 residues. The CDR3, as DNA: TGTGCAAGTCGCTTTACGTCCCTCCGGGACTATTCCTACGAGCAGTACTTC. It encodes CASRFTSLRDYSYEQYF.

The V and J genes are TRBV28 and TRBJ1-2; D not certain. V lost 6 bases to trimming and J lost 3 bases, with 11 bases between them. From germline, CDR1 is MDHEN and CDR2 SYDVKM. The CDR3 covers 13 residues. CDR3 in DNA: TGTGCCAGCAGATCGGGAATCCACTATGGCTACACCTTC. Its translation is CASRSGIHYGYTF.

Notes on this clone: The same CDR3 is also encoded by other DNA sequences in this sample. J is TRBJ1-2 and V is TRBV30, with D perhaps TRBD1 (6 bases). Trimming stripped 0 bases from V and 4 bases from J, with 6 bases between. Germline assignment: CDR1 GTSNPN and CDR2 SVGIG (reference sequence). The CDR3 has 12 residues. The DNA of the CDR3 is TGTGCCTGGAGTGTAGGGGGCTATGGCTACACCTTC. Protein product: CAWSVGGYGYTF.

The chain recombines TRBV5-6 with TRBJ2-1; 11 bases match TRBD2. The CDR3 extends over 16 amino acids. The junction had 7 bases not matched to a gene; V was cut back by 4 bases and J by 4 bases. Germline CDR1 and CDR2: SGHDT and YYEEEE. The CDR3: CASSRRTSGGYNEQFF. Written as DNA, the CDR3 is TGTGCCAGCAGCCGACGTACTAGCGGGGGTTACAATGAGCAGTTCTTC.

V usage is TRBV2 and J usage is TRBJ1-2; a weak D match, TRBD1 (5 bases). The CDR3 sequence is 10 residues long. Germline values: CDR1 SNHLY, CDR2 FYNNEI. V was cut by 6 bases and J by 8 bases, with 7 bases left in between. CDR3 nucleotide sequence: TGTGCCAGCAGCAGGGAAGGCTACACCTTC. Translated: CASSREGYTF.

The CDR3 DNA follows: TGTGCCAGCGGAGCCGTCGGGAGCGGGGGTCCTCAGTACTTC. This translates into CASGAVGSGGPQYF. This rearrangement joins TRBV2 to TRBJ2-7; TRBD2 aligns across 8 bases. The CDR3 has 14 residues. Per germline, CDR1 SNHLY and CDR2 FYNNEI. The J segment lost 10 bases and the V segment lost 8 bases, leaving 16 bases of the junction unmatched.

The V and J genes are TRBV3-1 (or the pseudogene TRBV3-2) and TRBJ1-2; perhaps TRBD1 as D (6 bases). Germline CDR1 LGHDT, CDR2 YNNKEL (reference sequence). Deletions cut 0 bases from V and 6 bases from J, with 17 bases between. The CDR3 consists of 16 residues. The CDR3 DNA follows: TGTGCCAGCAGCCAAGATCTGGTAGGTTACAGGGATGGCTACACCTTC. It codes for CASSQDLVGYRDGYTF.